This entry lists 22 T cell receptor beta chains sequenced from one sample in a study of Ad26.COV2.S vaccination and SARS-CoV-2 variants. Treatment indicated: some 20 received Ad26.COV2.S at low or high dose, single or two shots; roughly 5 received placebo; per-sample allocation not given. The investigators took samples on day 63 after the first vaccine or placebo injection. Method: immunoSEQ multiplex PCR; TCRdb's copy keeps in-frame clones and lacks some. The sample carries nearly 400,000 clones, around nine tenths recorded once. The sequenced sample was peripheral blood, obtained in a trial of Ad26.COV2.S vaccine versus placebo. These receptor sequences come from a person aged 18-60 years who received the Ad26.COV2.S COVID-19 vaccine or a placebo.

This sequence joins TRBV10-1 and TRBJ2-1; tentatively, D is TRBD1 or TRBD2 (5 bases each). Trimming took 3 bases from V and 7 from J, leaving 10 bases between them. Germline assignment: CDR1 WNHNN and CDR2 SYGVQD (reference sequence). This CDR3 contains 13 residues. This chain's CDR3 is CASSDFEGNEQFF. As DNA, the CDR3 is TGCGCCAGCAGTGATTTTGAGGGGAATGAGCAGTTCTTC.

In DNA form, the CDR3 reads TGTGCCAGCAGTGAACCCGGGCTAGAAGAGACCCAGTACTTC. Amino acid sequence: CASSEPGLEETQYF. The chain uses TRBV25-1 and TRBJ2-5; D is unclear. Looked up from germline, CDR1 is MGHDK and CDR2 is SYGVNS. Trimming left V 2 bases short and J 3 bases short, with 10 bases between. The CDR3 has 14 amino acids.

CDR3 nucleotides: TGTGCCAGTAGTATCGGGACGGTTAACACTGAAGCTTTCTTT. Translation: CASSIGTVNTEAFF. The rearrangement uses TRBV19 and TRBJ1-1, with a tentative D call TRBD1 (5 bases). The germline V gene has CDR1 LNHDA and CDR2 SQIVND (reference sequence). The V end lost 3 bases, the J end lost 2 bases, and 10 bases lay between the germline ends. This CDR3 has 14 residues.

This chain connects TRBV6-5 to TRBJ1-1; D remains ambiguous. Between the trimmed V and J ends, which lost 8 bases and 2 bases, there was a span of 12 bases. The CDR3 is 13 residues long. Germline V CDR1 and CDR2: MNHEY, SVGAGI. The CDR3 sequence is CASVNRPNTEAFF. CDR3 nucleotides: TGTGCCAGCGTCAATCGGCCCAACACTGAAGCTTTCTTT.

The rearrangement uses TRBV5-4 and TRBJ2-7; D gene uncertain. From germline, CDR1 is SGHNT and CDR2 YYREEE (reference sequence). This CDR3 is 14 amino acids long. V lost 0 bases and J 3 bases, leaving 10 bases between the germline ends. The CDR3 loop reads CASSLGNEGYEQYF. The CDR3 bases are TGTGCCAGCAGCTTGGGAAACGAAGGCTACGAGCAGTACTTC.

The rearrangement links TRBV24-1 to TRBJ2-3; a possible D gene is TRBD1 (5 bases). There are 15 residues in the CDR3. Trimming left V 4 bases short and J 3 bases short, with 13 bases between. CDR1 and CDR2 from the germline V gene are KGHDR and SFDVKD. The CDR3 reads CATSEGQGRTDTQYF. The CDR3 nucleotides read TGTGCCACCAGTGAAGGGCAGGGAAGGACAGATACGCAGTATTTT.

V is TRBV24-1 and J is TRBJ2-1; either TRBD1 or TRBD2 may supply D (6 bases each). The CDR3 sequence is 13 residues long. Looked up from germline, CDR1 is KGHDR and CDR2 is SFDVKD. Trimming cost V 4 bases and J 8 bases, with 11 bases left between them. The CDR3 DNA is TGTGCCACCAGTGAGAGAAGGGGGGATGAGCAGTTCTTC. Amino acid sequence: CATSERRGDEQFF.

The V gene is TRBV9, the J gene TRBJ2-5; 8 bases align to TRBD2. Per the germline V gene, CDR1 is SGDLS and CDR2 is YYNGEE. This CDR3 has 16 amino acids. V lost 1 base, J lost 0 bases, and 5 bases stayed unmatched. In DNA form, the CDR3 reads TGTGCCAGCAGCGTATCCCTAGCGGGCCACCAAGAGACCCAGTACTTC. Translating it yields CASSVSLAGHQETQYF.

The chain uses TRBV18 and TRBJ2-3; tentative D call: TRBD1 (5 bases). The CDR3 runs 14 residues. Trimming removed 1 base at V and 6 bases at J, with 11 bases between. Germline V lookup: CDR1 KGHSH, CDR2 LQKENI. Here the CDR3 DNA reads TGTGCCAGCTCACCACAGGCGCAGGGCGATACGCAGTATTTT. It is translated as CASSPQAQGDTQYF.

The V gene is TRBV7-9, the J gene TRBJ1-2; perhaps TRBD1 as D (6 bases). The CDR3 extends over 17 amino acids. CDR1 SEHNR and CDR2 FQNEAQ come from the germline V gene (reference sequence). V was shortened by 1 base and J by 4 bases, with 19 bases between the two germline ends. CDR3: CASSLDPHGDIGYGYTF. Written as DNA, the CDR3 is TGTGCCAGCAGCTTAGACCCTCACGGGGACATTGGCTATGGCTACACCTTC.

The genes are TRBV29-1 and TRBJ1-1, with a possible D match to TRBD1 (6 bases). V was clipped by 8 bases and J by 4 bases, with 17 bases between them. The CDR3 length is 13 residues. Looked up from germline, CDR1 is SQVTM and CDR2 is ANQGSEA. The CDR3 protein is CSIKEGGGTEAFF. The CDR3 DNA reads TGCAGCATTAAGGAGGGGGGAGGCACTGAAGCTTTCTTT.

The CDR3 DNA reads as TGTGCCATCAGTGGACAAGCTTTATCTGGGGCCAACGTCCTGACTTTC. Protein: CAISGQALSGANVLTF. The chain combines TRBV10-3 with TRBJ2-6; no firm D call. Trimming pared 4 bases from V and 1 base from J, leaving 11 bases between. Per germline, CDR1 ENHRY and CDR2 SYGVKD. This CDR3 has 16 amino acids.

The chain has TRBV30 and TRBJ2-7, with 7 bases aligning to TRBD1. The CDR3 length is 14 residues. V shed 4 bases and J 0 bases; nucleotides not matched to a gene: 6. The germline V gene encodes CDR1 GTSNPN and CDR2 SVGIG (reference sequence). CDR3 sequence: CAWTLQGFSYEQYF. The CDR3 region has the DNA TGTGCCTGGACCCTACAGGGGTTCTCCTACGAGCAGTACTTC.

The chain is built from TRBV18 and TRBJ1-1, with D maybe TRBD1 (6 bases). Trimming stripped 3 bases from V and 1 base from J, with 12 bases between. The CDR3 runs to 15 residues. Germline loops: CDR1 KGHSH, CDR2 LQKENI. CDR3: CASSPRGQTNTEAFF. In DNA, the CDR3 is TGTGCCAGCTCACCCCGGGGGCAGACGAACACTGAAGCTTTCTTT.

The V call is TRBV2, the J call TRBJ2-1; D gene ambiguous. V was pared by 7 bases and J by 11 bases, with 15 bases between. The CDR3 has 12 residues. Looked up from germline, CDR1 is SNHLY and CDR2 is FYNNEI. The CDR3: CASTSEVGKQFF. In DNA form, the CDR3 reads TGTGCCAGCACCTCAGAGGTAGGGAAGCAGTTCTTC.

The chain recombines TRBV5-1 with TRBJ2-7; TRBD2 agrees at 10 bases. The ends lost 0 bases at V and 0 bases at J; junction bases unmatched: 9. Germline V CDR1 and CDR2: SGHRS, YFSETQ. The CDR3 consists of 18 residues. CDR3 protein: CASSLAISSGSRSYEQYF. As DNA, the CDR3 is TGCGCCAGCAGCTTGGCCATCTCTAGCGGGAGCCGCTCCTACGAGCAGTACTTC.

This clone was seen a handful of times. CDR3 coding DNA: TGCGCCAGCAGCCAAGAACTGGGGGCCTACGAGCAGTACTTC. Protein sequence: CASSQELGAYEQYF. The genes are TRBV4-3 and TRBJ2-7, with D possibly being TRBD1 or TRBD2 (5 bases each). CDR3 length: 14 residues. The V gene's germline CDR1 is LGHNA and CDR2 YSLEER. Deletions cut 0 bases from V and 2 bases from J, with 8 bases between.

This chain links TRBV30 with TRBJ2-1, with 7 bases aligning to TRBD2. The CDR3 loop spans 13 amino acids. With V trimmed by 7 bases and J by 5 bases, 8 bases remained unmatched. CDR1 and CDR2 from the germline V gene are GTSNPN and SVGIG (reference sequence). The CDR3 loop reads CASHPSGDNEQFF. The CDR3 nucleotides are TGTGCCTCGCACCCTAGCGGTGACAATGAGCAGTTCTTC. Drawing the rest from reference TRBV30 and TRBJ2-1, the complete variable domain is SQTIHQWPATLVQPVGSPLSLECTVEGTSNPNLYWYRQAAGRGLQLLFYSVGIGQISSEVPQNLSASRPQDRQFILSSKKLLLSDSGFYLCASHPSGDNEQFFGPGTRLTVL.

The V call is TRBV30, the J call TRBJ2-1; 11 bases match TRBD2. Germline values: CDR1 GTSNPN, CDR2 SVGIG (reference sequence). This CDR3 spans 14 amino acids. With 8 bases clipped from V and 10 bases from J, the junction kept 13 bases outside the gene matches. The CDR3 is CAARGLAVGWEQFF. The CDR3, as DNA: TGTGCCGCACGGGGACTAGCGGTGGGTTGGGAGCAGTTCTTC.

This clone was seen a single time. This chain links TRBV15 with TRBJ2-3, with D perhaps TRBD1 (5 bases). Germline CDR1 reads LNHNV; CDR2 reads YYDKDF (reference sequence). V shed 0 bases and J shed 4 bases, with 17 bases lying between them. This CDR3 spans 17 amino acids. The chain's CDR3 is CATSRDGAGMRSDTQYF. The CDR3 nucleotides read TGTGCCACCAGCAGAGATGGGGCAGGGATGAGGTCAGATACGCAGTATTTT.

The chain couples TRBV6-5 to TRBJ2-1; D is unresolved. The germline V gene encodes CDR1 MNHEY and CDR2 SVGAGI. V shed 6 bases and J shed 5 bases, with 8 bases lying between them. The CDR3 consists of 12 residues. DNA of the CDR3: TGTGCCAGCAGCCCGCGACACAATGAGCAGTTCTTC. The encoded protein is CASSPRHNEQFF.

The chain joins TRBV18 to TRBJ2-1; TRBD2 matches 10 bases. Trimming removed 0 bases from V and 3 bases from J; junction bases left unmatched: 8. The CDR3 consists of 18 residues. Germline V gives CDR1 KGHSH, CDR2 LQKENI. For the CDR3, the DNA is TGTGCCAGCTCACCACCGGTGGCTAGCGGGGGACTCTACAATGAGCAGTTCTTC. Its protein product is CASSPPVASGGLYNEQFF.